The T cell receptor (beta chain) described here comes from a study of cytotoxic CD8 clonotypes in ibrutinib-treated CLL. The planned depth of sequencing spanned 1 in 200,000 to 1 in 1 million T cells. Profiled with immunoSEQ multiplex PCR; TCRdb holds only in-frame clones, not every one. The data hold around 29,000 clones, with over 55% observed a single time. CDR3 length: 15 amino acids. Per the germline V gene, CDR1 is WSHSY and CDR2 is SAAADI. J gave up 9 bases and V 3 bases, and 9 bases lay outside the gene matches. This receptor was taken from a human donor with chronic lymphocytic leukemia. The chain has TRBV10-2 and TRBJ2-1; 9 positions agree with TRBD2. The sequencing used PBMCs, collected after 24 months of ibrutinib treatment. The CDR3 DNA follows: TGCGCCAGCAGTGATGGAAGCGGGGGGAGACCTGAGCAGTTCTTC. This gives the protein CASSDGSGGRPEQFF.